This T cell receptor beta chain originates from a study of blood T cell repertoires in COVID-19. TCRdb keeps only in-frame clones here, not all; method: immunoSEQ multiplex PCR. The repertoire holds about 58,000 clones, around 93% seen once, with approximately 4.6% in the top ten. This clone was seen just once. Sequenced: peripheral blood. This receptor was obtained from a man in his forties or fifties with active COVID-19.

The CDR3 protein is CASSQSVTNEKLFF. DNA of the CDR3: TGTGCCAGCAGCCAATCCGTTACTAATGAAAAACTGTTTTTT. This chain connects TRBV3-1 (or the pseudogene TRBV3-2) to TRBJ1-4; no definite D call. Germline values: CDR1 LGHDT, CDR2 YNNKEL (reference sequence). Trimming removed 2 bases at V and 2 bases at J, with 6 bases between. The CDR3 is made up of 14 amino acids.